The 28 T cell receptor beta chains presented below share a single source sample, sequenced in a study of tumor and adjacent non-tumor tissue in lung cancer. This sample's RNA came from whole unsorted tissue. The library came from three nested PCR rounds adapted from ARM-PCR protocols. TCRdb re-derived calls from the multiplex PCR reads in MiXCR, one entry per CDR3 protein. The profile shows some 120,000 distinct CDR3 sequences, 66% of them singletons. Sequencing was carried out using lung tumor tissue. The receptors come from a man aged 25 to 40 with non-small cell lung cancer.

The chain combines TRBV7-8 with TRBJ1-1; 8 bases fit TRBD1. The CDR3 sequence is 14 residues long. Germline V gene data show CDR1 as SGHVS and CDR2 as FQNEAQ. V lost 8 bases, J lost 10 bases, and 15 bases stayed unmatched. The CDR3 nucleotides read TGTGCCAGCGGCAAGGGGACAGGCTCAGTCGTAGCTTTCTTT. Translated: CASGKGTGSVVAFF.

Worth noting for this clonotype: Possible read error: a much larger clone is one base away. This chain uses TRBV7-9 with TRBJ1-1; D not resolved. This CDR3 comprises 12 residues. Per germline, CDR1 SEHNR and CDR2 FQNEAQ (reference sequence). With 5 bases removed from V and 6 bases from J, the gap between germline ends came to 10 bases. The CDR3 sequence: CASSPGSPEAFF. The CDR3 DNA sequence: TGTGCCAGCAGCCCGGGGAGTCCTGAAGCTTTCTTT.

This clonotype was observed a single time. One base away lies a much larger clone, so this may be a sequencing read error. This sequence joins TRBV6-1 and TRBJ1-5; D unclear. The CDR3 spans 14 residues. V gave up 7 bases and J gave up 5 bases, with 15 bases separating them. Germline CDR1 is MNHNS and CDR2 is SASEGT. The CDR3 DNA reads TGTGCCAGCACTGCCGGCCAGGCGTATCAGCCCCAGCATTTT. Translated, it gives CASTAGQAYQPQHF.

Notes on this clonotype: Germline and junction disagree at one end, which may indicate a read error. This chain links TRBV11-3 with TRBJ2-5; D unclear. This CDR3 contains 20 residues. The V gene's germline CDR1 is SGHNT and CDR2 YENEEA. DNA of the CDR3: TGTGCCAGCAACTTATTCCCCAGGCTCTGTCGGGCAGCAAGAGAAGAGACCCAGTACTTC. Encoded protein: CASNLFPRLCRAAREETQYF.

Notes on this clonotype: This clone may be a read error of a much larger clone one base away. The CDR3 DNA is TGTGCCAGCTCCTTCAGGGGAGCCCCCAAGCAGTACTTC. Its translation is CASSFRGAPKQYF. The V gene is TRBV28, the J gene TRBJ2-7, with D tentatively TRBD1 (6 bases). Germline loops: CDR1 MDHEN, CDR2 SYDVKM. CDR3 length: 13 amino acids. The ends were cut back, 8 bases at V and 8 bases at J, with 19 bases in the middle. Full variable domain (outside the CDR3, taken from reference TRBV28 and TRBJ2-7): DVKVTQSSRYLVKRTGEKVFLECVQDMDHENMFWYRQDPGLGLRLIYFSYDVKMKEKGDIPEGYSVSREKKERFSLILESASTNQTSMYLCASSFRGAPKQYFGPGTRLTVT.

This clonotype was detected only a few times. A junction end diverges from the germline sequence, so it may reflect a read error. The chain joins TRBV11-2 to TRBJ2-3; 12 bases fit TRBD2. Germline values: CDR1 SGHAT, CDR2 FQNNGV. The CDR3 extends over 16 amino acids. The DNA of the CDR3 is TGTGCCAACAGCTCATCGACTAGCGGGAGACCAGATACGCAGTATTTT. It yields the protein CANSSSTSGRPDTQYF.

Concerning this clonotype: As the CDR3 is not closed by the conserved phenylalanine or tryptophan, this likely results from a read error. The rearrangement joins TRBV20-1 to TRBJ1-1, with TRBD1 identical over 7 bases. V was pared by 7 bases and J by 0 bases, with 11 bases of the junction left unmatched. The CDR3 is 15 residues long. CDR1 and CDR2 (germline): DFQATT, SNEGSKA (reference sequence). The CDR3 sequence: CSVLNRGRVNTEAFY. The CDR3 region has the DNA TGCAGTGTTTTGAACAGGGGCAGGGTGAACACTGAAGCTTTCTAT.

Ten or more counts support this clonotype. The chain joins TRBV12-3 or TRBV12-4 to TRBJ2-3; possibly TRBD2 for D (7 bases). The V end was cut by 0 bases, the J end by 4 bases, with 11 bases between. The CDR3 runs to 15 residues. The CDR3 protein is CASSLAGGPSDTQYF. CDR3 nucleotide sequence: TGTGCCAGCAGTTTAGCGGGGGGGCCATCAGATACGCAGTATTTT.

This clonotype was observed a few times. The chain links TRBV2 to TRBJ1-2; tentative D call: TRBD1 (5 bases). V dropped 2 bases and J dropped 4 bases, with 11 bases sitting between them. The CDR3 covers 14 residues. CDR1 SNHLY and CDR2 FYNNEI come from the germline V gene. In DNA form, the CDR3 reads TGTGCCAGCAGTGAATCGAGACAGCGCTATGGCTACACCTTC. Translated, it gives CASSESRQRYGYTF.

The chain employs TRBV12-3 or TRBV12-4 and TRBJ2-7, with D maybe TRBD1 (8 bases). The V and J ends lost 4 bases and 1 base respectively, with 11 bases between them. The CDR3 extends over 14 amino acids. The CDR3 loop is CASSSQGGSYEQYF. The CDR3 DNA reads TGTGCCAGCAGTTCACAGGGGGGGTCCTACGAGCAGTACTTC.

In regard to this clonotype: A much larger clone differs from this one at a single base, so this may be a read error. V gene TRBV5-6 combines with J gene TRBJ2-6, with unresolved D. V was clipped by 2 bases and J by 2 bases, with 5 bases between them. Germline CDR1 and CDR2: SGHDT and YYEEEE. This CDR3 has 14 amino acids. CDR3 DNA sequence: TGTGCCAGCAGCTTCCCCGCTGGGGCCAACGTCCTGACTTTC. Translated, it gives CASSFPAGANVLTF.

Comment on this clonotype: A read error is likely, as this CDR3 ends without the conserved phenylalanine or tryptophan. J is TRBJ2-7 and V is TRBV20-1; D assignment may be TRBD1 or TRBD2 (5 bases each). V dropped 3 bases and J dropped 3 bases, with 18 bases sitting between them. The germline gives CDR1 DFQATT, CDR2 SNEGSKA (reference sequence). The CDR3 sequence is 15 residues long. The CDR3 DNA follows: TGCAGTGCTAGGAAGGGACCCGGGGAGATCTACGAGCAGTACTCC. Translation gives CSARKGPGEIYEQYS.

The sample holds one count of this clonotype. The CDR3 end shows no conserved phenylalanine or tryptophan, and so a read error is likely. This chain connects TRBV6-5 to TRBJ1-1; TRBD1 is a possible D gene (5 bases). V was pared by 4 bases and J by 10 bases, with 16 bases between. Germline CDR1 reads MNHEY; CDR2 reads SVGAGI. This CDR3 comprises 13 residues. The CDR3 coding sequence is TGTGCCAGCAGTTCTCCAGGGCAATTCATAGCTTTCTAT. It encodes CASSSPGQFIAFY.

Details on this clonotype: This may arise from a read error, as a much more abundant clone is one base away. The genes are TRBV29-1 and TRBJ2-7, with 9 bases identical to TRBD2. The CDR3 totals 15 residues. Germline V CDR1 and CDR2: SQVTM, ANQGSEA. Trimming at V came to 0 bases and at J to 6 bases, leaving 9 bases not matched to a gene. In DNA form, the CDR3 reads TGCAGCGTTGAAGATTCGGGCGGGAGGGCCTCCGAGCAGTACTTC. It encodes CSVEDSGGRASEQYF.

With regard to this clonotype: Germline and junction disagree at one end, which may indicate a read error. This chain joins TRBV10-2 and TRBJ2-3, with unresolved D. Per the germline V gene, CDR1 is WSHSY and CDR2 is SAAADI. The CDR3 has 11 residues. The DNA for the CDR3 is TGCGTCAGCAGGATTACAGATACACAGTATTTT. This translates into CVSRITDTQYF.

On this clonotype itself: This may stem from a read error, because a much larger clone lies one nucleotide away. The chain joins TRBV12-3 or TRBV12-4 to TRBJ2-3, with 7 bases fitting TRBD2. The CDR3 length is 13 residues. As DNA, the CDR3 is TGTGCCAGCAGTTCTAGCGGAACAGATGCGCAGTATTTT. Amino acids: CASSSSGTDAQYF.

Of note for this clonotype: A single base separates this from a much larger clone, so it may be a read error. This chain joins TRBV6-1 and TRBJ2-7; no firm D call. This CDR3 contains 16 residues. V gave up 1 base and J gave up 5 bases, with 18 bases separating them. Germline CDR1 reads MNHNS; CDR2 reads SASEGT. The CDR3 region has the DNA TGTGCCAGCAGTGAAGGGTCCGGTGGCTCGTGCGACGAGCAGTACTTC. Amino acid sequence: CASSEGSGGSCDEQYF.

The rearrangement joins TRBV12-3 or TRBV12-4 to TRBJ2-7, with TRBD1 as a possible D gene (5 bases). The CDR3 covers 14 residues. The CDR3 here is CVGRLGLPPYEQYF. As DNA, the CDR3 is TGTGTCGGCAGATTGGGGCTGCCCCCCTACGAGCAGTACTTC.

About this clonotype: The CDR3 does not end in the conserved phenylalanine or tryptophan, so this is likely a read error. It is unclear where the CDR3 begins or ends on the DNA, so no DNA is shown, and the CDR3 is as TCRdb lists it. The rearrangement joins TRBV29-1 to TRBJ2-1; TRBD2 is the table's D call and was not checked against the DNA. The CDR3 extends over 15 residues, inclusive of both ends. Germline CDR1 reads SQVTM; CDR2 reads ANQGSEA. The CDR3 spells CGEPDARAREDEQLL.

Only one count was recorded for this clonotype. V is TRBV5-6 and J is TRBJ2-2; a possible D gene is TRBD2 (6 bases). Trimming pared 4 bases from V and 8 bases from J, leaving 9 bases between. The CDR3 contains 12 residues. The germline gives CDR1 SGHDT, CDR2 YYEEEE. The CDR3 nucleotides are TGTGCCAGCAGCATGGGGACTGGGGAGCTGTTTTTT. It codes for CASSMGTGELFF.

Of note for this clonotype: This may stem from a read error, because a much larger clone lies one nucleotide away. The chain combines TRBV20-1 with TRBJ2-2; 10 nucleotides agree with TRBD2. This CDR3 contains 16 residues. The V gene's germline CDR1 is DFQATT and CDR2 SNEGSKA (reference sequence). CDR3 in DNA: TGCAGTGCTAGAGCAGGGACTAGCGCGAACACCGGGGACCTGTTTTTT. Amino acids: CSARAGTSANTGDLFF.

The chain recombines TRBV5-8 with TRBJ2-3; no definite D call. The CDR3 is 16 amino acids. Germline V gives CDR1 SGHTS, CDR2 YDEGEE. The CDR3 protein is CASNPNSSLSTDTQYF. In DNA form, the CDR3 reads TGTGCAAGTAACCCCAACTCAAGTCTTTCCACAGATACGCAGTATTTT.

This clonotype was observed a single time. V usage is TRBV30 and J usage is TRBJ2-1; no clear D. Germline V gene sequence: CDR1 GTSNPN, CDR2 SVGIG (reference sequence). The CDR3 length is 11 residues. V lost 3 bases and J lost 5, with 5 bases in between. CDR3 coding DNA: TGTGCCTGGAGGGATGACAATGAGCAGTTCTTC. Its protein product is CAWRDDNEQFF.

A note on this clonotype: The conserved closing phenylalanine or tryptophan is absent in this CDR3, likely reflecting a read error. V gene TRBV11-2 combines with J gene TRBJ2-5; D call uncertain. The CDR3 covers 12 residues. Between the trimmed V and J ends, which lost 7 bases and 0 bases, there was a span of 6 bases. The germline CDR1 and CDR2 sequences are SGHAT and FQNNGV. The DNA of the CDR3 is TGTGCCAGCATTACGGACCAAGAGACCCAGTACTTG. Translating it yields CASITDQETQYL.

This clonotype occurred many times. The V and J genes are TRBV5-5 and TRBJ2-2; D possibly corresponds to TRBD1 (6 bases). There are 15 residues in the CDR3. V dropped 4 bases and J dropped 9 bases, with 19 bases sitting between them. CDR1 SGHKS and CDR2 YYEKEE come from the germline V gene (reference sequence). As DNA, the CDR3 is TGTGCCAGCAGCCGAAGGACAGCCCAGTGGTGGGAGCTGTTTTTT. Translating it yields CASSRRTAQWWELFF.

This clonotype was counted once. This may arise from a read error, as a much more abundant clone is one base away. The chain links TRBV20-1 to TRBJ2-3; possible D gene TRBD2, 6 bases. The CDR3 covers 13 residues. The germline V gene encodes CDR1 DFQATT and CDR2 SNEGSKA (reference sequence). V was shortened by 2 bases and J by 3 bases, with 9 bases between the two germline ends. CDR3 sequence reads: CSARRESTDTQYF. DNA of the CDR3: TGCAGTGCTAGACGGGAGAGTACAGATACGCAGTATTTT.

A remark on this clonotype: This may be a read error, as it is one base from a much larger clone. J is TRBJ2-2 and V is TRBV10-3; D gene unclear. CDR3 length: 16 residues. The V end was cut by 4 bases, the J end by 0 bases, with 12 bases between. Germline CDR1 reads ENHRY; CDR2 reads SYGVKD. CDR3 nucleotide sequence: TGTGCCATCAGTGCCCACGAGAGTACGAACACCGGGGAGCTGTTTTTT. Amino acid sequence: CAISAHESTNTGELFF.

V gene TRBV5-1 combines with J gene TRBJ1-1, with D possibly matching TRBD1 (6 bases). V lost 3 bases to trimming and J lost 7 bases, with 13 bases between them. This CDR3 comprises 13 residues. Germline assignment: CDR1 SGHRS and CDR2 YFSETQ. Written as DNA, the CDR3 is TGCGCCAGCAGCTCGGTTGGGGGCATTGAAGCTTTCTTT. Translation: CASSSVGGIEAFF.